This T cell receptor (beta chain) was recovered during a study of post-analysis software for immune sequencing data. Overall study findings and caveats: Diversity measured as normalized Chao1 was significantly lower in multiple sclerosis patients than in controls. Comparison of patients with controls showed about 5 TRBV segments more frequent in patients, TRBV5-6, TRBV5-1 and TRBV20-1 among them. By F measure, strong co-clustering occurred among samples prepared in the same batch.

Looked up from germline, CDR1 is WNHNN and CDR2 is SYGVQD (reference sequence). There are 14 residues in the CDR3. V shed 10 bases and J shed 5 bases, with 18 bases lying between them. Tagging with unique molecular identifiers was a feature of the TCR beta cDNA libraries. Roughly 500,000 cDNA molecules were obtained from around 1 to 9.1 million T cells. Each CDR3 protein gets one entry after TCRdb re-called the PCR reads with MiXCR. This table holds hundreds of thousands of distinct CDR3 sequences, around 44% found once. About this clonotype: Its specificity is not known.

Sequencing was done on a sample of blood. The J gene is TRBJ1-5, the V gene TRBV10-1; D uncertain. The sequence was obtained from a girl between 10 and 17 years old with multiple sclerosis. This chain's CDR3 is CATSELTDDQPQHF. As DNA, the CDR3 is TGCGCCACAAGCGAGCTCACCGATGATCAGCCCCAGCATTTT.